This T cell receptor beta chain was found in a study of T cell responses to AZD1222 COVID-19 vaccine. Study-level results: Two AZD1222 doses significantly raised spike-specific TCR breadth and depth over controls. Spike as a whole was targeted by vaccine-associated CD4 TCRs, dominant at 160-218 and 743-854. Sampling captured repertoires only after the peak T cell response. Donors skewed white British and female; clonal diversity was possibly underestimated.

TCRdb's table, derived via immunoSEQ multiplex PCR, lists solely in-frame clones and lacks some. Of approximately 89,000 clones listed, about nine tenths are singletons. Germline trimming cut 3 bases from V and 2 bases from J; bases unmatched to any gene: 7. The CDR3 is 16 residues long. Germline-derived CDR1 and CDR2 are SGDLS and YYNGEE. This clone was counted only a few times. Its antigen is still unknown. J is TRBJ2-3 and V is TRBV9; 9 bases align to TRBD2. This sample comprised peripheral blood, obtained 28 days after the second AZD1222 dose. The TCR originated in an adult who received the AZD1222 COVID-19 vaccine. CDR3 in amino acids: CASSAHLAGHTDTQYF. The DNA of the CDR3 is TGTGCCAGCAGCGCTCACCTAGCGGGGCACACAGATACGCAGTATTTT.